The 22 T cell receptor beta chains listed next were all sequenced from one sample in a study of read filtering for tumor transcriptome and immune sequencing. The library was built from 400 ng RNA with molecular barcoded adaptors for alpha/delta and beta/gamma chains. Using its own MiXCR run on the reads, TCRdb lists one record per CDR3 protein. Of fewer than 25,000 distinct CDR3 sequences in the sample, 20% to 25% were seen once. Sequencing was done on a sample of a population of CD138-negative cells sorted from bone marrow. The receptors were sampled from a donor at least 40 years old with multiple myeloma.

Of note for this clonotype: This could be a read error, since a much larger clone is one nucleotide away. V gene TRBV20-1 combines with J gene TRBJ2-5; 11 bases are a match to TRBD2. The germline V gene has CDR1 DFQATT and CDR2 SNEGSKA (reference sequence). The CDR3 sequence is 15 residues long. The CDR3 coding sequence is TGCAGTGCTCACGGTAGCGGGAGGGCAAGAGAGACCCTGTACTTC. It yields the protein CSAHGSGRARETLYF.

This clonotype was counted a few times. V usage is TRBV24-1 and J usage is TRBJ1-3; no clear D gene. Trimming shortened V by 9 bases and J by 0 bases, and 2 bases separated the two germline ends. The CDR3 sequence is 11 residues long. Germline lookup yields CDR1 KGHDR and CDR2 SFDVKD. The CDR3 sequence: CATSSGNTIYF. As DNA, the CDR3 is TGTGCCACCTCCTCTGGAAACACCATATATTTT.

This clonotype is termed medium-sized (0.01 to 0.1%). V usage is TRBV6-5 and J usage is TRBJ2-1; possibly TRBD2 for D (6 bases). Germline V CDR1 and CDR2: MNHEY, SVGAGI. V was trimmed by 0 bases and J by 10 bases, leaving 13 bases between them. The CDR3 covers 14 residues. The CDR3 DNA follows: TGTGCCAGCAGTTACTCGGGACTCGCCTCGGAGCAGTTCTTC. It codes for CASSYSGLASEQFF.

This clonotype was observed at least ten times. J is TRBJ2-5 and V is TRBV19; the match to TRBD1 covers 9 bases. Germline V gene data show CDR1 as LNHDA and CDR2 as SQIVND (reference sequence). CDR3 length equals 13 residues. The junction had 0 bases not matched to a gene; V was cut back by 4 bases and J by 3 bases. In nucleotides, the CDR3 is TGTGCCAGTAGTAGGGACAGGGAAGAGACCCAGTACTTC. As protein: CASSRDREETQYF.

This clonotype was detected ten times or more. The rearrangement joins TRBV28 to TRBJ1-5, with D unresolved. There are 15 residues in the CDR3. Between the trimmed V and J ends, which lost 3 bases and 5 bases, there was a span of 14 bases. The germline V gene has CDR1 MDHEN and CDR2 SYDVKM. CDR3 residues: CASSFVTPDHQPQHF. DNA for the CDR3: TGTGCCAGCAGTTTCGTGACCCCGGACCATCAGCCCCAGCATTTT. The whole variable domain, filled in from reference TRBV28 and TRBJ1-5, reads DVKVTQSSRYLVKRTGEKVFLECVQDMDHENMFWYRQDPGLGLRLIYFSYDVKMKEKGDIPEGYSVSREKKERFSLILESASTNQTSMYLCASSFVTPDHQPQHFGDGTRLSIL.

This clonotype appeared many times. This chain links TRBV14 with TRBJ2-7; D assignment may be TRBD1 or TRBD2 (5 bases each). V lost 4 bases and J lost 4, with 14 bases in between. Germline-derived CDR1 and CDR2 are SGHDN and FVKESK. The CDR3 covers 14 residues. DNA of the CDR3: TGTGCCAGCAGCCCGGGGACCGCCCCGTACGAGCAGTACTTC. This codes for CASSPGTAPYEQYF.

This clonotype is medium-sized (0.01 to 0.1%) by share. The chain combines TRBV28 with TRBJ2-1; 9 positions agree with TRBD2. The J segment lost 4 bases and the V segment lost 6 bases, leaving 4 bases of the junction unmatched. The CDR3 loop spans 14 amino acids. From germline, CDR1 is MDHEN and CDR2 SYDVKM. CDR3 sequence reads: CASSRTSGYNEQFF. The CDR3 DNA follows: TGTGCCAGCAGCCGAACTAGCGGGTACAATGAGCAGTTCTTC.

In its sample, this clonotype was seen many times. The CDR3 here is CASSFLLWGKETQYF. The CDR3 region has the DNA TGTGCCAGCAGCTTCCTCCTGTGGGGAAAAGAGACCCAGTACTTC. The J gene is TRBJ2-5, the V gene TRBV7-9; D is ambiguous. Trimming shortened V by 3 bases and J by 3 bases, and 14 bases separated the two germline ends. CDR1 is SEHNR, CDR2 FQNEAQ, per germline (reference sequence). The CDR3 is 15 amino acids.

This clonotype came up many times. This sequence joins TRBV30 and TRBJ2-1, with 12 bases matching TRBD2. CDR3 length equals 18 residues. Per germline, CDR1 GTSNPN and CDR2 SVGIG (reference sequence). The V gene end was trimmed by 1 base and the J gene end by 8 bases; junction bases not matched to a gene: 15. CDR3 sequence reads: CAWSAIRVSSGRAYEQFF. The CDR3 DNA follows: TGTGCCTGGAGTGCCATTAGGGTCTCTAGCGGGAGGGCCTATGAGCAGTTCTTC.

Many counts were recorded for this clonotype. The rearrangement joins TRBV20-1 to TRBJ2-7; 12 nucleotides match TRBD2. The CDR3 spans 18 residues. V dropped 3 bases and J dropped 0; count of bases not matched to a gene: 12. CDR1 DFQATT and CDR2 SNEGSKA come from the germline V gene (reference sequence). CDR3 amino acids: CSASSSTSGRRSSYEQYF. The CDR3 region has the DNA TGCAGTGCTAGTTCGTCGACTAGCGGGAGACGTAGCTCCTACGAGCAGTACTTC.

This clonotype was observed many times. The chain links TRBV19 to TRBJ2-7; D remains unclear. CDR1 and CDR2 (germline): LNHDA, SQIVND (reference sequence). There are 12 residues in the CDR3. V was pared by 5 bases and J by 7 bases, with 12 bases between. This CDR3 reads CASSPWGREQYF. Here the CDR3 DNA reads TGTGCCAGTAGTCCGTGGGGAAGGGAGCAGTACTTC.

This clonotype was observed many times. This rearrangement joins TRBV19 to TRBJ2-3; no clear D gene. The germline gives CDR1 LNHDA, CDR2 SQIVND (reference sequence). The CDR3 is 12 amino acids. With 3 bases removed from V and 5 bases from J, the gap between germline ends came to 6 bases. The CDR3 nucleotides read TGTGCCAGTAGTATCTCCGAAGATACGCAGTATTTT. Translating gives CASSISEDTQYF.

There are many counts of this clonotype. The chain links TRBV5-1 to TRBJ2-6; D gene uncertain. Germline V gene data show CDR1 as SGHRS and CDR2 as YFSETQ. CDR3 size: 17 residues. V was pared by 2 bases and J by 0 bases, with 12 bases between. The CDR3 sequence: CASSLMGSFSGANVLTF. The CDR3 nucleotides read TGCGCCAGCAGCTTAATGGGCAGTTTCTCTGGGGCCAACGTCCTGACTTTC. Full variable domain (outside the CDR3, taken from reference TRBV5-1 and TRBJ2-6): KAGVTQTPRYLIKTRGQQVTLSCSPISGHRSVSWYQQTPGQGLQFLFEYFSETQRNKGNFPGRFSGRQFSNSRSEMNVSTLELGDSALYLCASSLMGSFSGANVLTFGAGSRLTVL.

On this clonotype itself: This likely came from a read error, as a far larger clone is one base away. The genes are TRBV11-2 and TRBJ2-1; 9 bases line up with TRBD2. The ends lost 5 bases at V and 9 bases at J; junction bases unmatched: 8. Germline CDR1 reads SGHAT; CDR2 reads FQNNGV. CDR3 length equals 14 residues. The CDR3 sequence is CASSVGLAGSEQFF. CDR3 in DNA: TGTGCCAGCAGCGTGGGACTAGCTGGCAGTGAGCAGTTCTTC.

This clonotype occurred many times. CDR3 sequence reads: CASSMIRDNANYGYTF. The CDR3 nucleotides read TGTGCCAGTAGTATGATTCGCGACAACGCTAACTATGGCTACACCTTC. The chain couples TRBV19 to TRBJ1-2; no clear D. CDR1 is LNHDA and CDR2 is SQIVND in the germline V gene (reference sequence). The V end lost 3 bases, the J end lost 0 bases, and 14 bases lay between the germline ends. This CDR3 region has 16 residues.

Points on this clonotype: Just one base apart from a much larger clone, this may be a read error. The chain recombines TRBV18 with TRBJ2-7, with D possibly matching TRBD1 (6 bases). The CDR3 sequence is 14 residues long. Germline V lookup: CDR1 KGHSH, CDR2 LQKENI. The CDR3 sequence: CASSPPDSSNEQYF. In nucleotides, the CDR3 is TGTGCCAGCTCACCCCCGGACAGCTCCAACGAGCAGTACTTC.

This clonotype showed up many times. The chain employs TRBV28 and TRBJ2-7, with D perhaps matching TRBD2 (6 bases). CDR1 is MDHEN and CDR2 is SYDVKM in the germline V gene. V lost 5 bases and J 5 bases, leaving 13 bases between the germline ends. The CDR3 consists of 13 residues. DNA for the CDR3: TGTGCCAGCAGTGGCTCGGGAGTCGACGAGCAGTACTTC. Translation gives CASSGSGVDEQYF.

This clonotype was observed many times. The CDR3 region has the DNA TGTGCCAGCAGCTTGTCCCGCTCTGGGGCCAACGTCCTGACTTTC. Residues: CASSLSRSGANVLTF. This chain links TRBV5-5 with TRBJ2-6; D call uncertain. Germline assignment: CDR1 SGHKS and CDR2 YYEKEE (reference sequence). This CDR3 region has 15 residues. The V end was cut by 1 base, the J end by 0 bases, with 5 bases between. Combining the CDR3 with reference TRBV5-5 and TRBJ2-6 gives the whole variable domain DAGVTQSPTHLIKTRGQQVTLRCSPISGHKSVSWYQQVLGQGPQFIFQYYEKEERGRGNFPDRFSARQFPNYSSELNVNALLLGDSALYLCASSLSRSGANVLTFGAGSRLTVL.

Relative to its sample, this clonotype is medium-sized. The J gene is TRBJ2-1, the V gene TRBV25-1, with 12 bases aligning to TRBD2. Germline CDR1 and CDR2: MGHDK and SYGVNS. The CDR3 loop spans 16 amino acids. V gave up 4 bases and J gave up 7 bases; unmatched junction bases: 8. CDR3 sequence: CASSAPSGRAGNEQFF. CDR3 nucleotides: TGTGCCAGCAGTGCCCCTAGCGGGAGGGCCGGGAATGAGCAGTTCTTC. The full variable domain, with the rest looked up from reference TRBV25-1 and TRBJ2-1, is EADIYQTPRYLVIGTGKKITLECSQTMGHDKMYWYQQDPGMELHLIHYSYGVNSTEKGDLSSESTVSRIRTEHFPLTLESARPSHTSQYLCASSAPSGRAGNEQFFGPGTRLTVL.

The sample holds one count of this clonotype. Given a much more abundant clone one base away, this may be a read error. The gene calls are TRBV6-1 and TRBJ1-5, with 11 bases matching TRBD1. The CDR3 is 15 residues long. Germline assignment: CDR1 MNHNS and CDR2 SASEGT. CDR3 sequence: CASSLGQGDSQPQLF. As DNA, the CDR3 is TGTGCCAGCAGTCTGGGACAGGGGGATAGTCAGCCCCAGCTTTTT.

The DNA for the CDR3 is TGTGCCAGCAGTGAAATTACAGGGTCTGAAGCTTTCTTT. This translates into CASSEITGSEAFF. The chain joins TRBV25-1 to TRBJ1-1; a weak D match, TRBD1 (6 bases). Germline lookup yields CDR1 MGHDK and CDR2 SYGVNS. Trimming took 2 bases from V and 6 from J, leaving 10 bases between them. This CDR3 has 13 amino acids.

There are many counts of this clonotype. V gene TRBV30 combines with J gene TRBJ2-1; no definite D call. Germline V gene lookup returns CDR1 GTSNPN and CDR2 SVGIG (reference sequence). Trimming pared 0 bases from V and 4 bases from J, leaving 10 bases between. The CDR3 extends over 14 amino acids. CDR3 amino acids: CAWSVLAEYNEQFF. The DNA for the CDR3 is TGTGCCTGGAGTGTACTGGCGGAGTACAATGAGCAGTTCTTC. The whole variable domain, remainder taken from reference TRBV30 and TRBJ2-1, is SQTIHQWPATLVQPVGSPLSLECTVEGTSNPNLYWYRQAAGRGLQLLFYSVGIGQISSEVPQNLSASRPQDRQFILSSKKLLLSDSGFYLCAWSVLAEYNEQFFGPGTRLTVL.